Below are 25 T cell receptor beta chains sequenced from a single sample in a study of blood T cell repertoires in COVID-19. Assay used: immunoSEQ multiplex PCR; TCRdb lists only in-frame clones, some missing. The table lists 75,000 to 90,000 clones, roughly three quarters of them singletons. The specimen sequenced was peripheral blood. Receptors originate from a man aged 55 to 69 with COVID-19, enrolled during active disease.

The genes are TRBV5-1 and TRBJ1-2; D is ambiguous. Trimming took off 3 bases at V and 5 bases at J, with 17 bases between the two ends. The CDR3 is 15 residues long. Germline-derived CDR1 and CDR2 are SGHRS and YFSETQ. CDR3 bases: TGCGCCAGCAGCTCGGGATCTAGCCAGATGTATGGCTACACCTTC. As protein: CASSSGSSQMYGYTF.

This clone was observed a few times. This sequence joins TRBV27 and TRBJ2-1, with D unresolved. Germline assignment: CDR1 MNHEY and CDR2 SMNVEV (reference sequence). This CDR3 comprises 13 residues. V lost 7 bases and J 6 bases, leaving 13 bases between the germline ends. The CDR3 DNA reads TGTGCCAGCAATCTAAAATATGGCAATGAGCAGTTCTTC. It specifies CASNLKYGNEQFF.

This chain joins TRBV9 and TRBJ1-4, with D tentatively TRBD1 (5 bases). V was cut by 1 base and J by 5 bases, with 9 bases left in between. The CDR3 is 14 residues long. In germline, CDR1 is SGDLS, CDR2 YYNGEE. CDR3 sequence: CASSVRGGNEKLFF. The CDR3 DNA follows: TGTGCCAGCAGCGTAAGGGGCGGCAATGAAAAACTGTTTTTT.

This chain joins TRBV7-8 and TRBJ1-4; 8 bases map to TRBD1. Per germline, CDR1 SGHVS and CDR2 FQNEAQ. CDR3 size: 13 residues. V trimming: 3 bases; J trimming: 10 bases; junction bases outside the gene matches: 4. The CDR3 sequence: CASSFDRGTKLFF. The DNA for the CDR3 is TGTGCCAGCAGCTTCGACAGGGGCACAAAACTGTTTTTT.

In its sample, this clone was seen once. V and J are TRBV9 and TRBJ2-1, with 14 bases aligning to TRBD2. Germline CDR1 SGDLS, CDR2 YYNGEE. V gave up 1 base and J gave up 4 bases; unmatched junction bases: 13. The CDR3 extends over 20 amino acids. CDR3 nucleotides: TGTGCCAGCAGCGTATCCCCGAAGGGACTAGCGGGAGACAATTACAATGAGCAGTTCTTC. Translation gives CASSVSPKGLAGDNYNEQFF. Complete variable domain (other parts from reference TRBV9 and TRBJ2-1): DSGVTQTPKHLITATGQRVTLRCSPRSGDLSVYWYQQSLDQGLQFLIQYYNGEERAKGNILERFSAQQFPDLHSELNLSSLELGDSALYFCASSVSPKGLAGDNYNEQFFGPGTRLTVL.

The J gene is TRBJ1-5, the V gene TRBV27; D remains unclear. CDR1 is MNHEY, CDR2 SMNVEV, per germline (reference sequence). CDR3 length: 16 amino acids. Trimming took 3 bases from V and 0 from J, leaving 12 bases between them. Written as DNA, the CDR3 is TGTGCCAGCAGTTTGTCCAATACGGGTAGCAATCAGCCCCAGCATTTT. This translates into CASSLSNTGSNQPQHF.

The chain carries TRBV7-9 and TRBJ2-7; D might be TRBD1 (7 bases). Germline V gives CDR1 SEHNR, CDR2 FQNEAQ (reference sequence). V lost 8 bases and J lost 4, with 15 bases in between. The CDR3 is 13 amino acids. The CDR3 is CASGLAGGYEQYF. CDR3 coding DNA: TGTGCCAGCGGACTGGCAGGGGGGTACGAGCAGTACTTC. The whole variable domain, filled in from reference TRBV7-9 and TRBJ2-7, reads DTGVSQNPRHKITKRGQNVTFRCDPISEHNRLYWYRQTLGQGPEFLTYFQNEAQLEKSRLLSDRFSAERPKGSFSTLEIQRTEQGDSAMYLCASGLAGGYEQYFGPGTRLTVT.

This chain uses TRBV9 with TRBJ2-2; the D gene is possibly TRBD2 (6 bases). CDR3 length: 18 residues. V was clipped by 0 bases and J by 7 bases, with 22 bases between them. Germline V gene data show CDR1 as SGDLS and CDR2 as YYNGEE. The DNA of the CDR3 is TGTGCCAGCAGCGTAGACTCGGCGGGGCAGGGCCGGAGCGGGGAGCTGTTTTTT. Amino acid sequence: CASSVDSAGQGRSGELFF.

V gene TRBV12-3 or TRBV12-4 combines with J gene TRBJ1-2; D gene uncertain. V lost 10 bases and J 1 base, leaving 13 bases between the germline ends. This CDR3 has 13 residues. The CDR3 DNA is TGTGCCATCAAGACTTTGGGTAACTATGGCTACACCTTC. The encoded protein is CAIKTLGNYGYTF.

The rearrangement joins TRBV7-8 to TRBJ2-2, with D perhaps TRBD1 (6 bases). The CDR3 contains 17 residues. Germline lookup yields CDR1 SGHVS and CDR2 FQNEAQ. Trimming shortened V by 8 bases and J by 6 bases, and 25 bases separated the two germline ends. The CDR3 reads CASGPGQGRTVAGELFF. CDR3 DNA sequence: TGTGCCAGCGGACCGGGACAAGGGAGAACAGTCGCCGGGGAGCTGTTTTTT.

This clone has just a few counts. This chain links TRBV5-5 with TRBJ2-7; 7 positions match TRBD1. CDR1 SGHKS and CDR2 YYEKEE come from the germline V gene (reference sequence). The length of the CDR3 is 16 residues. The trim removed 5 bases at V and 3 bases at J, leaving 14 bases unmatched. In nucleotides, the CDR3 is TGTGCCAGCAGGCGCGGTGAGGGACAGAGCCGCTACGAGCAGTACTTC. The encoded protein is CASRRGEGQSRYEQYF.

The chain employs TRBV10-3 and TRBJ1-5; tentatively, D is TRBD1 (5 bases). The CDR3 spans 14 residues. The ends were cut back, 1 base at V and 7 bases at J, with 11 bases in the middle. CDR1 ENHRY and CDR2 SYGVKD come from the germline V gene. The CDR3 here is CAISELGPQQPQHF. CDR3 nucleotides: TGTGCCATCAGTGAGTTGGGGCCGCAGCAGCCCCAGCATTTT.

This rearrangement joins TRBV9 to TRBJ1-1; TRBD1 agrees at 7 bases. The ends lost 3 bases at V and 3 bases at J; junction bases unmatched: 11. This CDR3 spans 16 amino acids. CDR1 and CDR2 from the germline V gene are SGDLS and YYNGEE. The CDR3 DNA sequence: TGTGCCAGCAGCGAAGCTATCGACAGGGCGGACACTGAAGCTTTCTTT. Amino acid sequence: CASSEAIDRADTEAFF.

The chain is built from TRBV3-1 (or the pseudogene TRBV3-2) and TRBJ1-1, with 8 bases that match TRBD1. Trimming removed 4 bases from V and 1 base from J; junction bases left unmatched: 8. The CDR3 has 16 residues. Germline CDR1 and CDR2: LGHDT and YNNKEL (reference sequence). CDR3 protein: CASSLGPGGANTEAFF. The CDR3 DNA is TGTGCCAGCAGCCTGGGCCCAGGGGGCGCGAACACTGAAGCTTTCTTT.

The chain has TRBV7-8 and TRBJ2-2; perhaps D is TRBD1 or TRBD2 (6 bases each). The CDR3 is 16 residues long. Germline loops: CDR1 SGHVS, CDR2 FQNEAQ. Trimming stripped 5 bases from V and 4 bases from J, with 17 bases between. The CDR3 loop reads CASSRGGQGSTGELFF. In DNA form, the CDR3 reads TGTGCCAGCAGCCGAGGAGGGCAGGGGTCCACCGGGGAGCTGTTTTTT. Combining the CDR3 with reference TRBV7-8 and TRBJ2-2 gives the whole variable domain GAGVSQSPRYKVAKRGQDVALRCDPISGHVSLFWYQQALGQGPEFLTYFQNEAQLDKSGLPSDRFFAERPEGSVSTLKIQRTQQEDSAVYLCASSRGGQGSTGELFFGEGSRLTVL.

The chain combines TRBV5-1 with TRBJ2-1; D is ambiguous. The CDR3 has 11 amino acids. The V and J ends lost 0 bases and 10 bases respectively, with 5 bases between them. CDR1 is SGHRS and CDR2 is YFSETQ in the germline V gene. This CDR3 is CASSLGLEQFF. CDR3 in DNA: TGCGCCAGCAGCTTGGGACTCGAGCAGTTCTTC.

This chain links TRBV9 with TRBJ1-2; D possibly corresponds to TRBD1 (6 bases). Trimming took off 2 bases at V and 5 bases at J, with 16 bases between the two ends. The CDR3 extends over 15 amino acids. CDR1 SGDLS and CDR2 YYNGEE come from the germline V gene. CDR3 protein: CASSVGATGSYGYTF. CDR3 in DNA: TGTGCCAGCAGCGTCGGCGCCACAGGGTCGTATGGCTACACCTTC. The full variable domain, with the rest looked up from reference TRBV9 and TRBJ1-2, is DSGVTQTPKHLITATGQRVTLRCSPRSGDLSVYWYQQSLDQGLQFLIQYYNGEERAKGNILERFSAQQFPDLHSELNLSSLELGDSALYFCASSVGATGSYGYTFGSGTRLTVV.

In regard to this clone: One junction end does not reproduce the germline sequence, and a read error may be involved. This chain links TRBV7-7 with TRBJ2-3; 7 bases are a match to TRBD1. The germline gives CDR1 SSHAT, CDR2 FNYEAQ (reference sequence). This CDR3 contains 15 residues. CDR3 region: CASSPQGLSTDTQYF. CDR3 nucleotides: TGTGCTAGCAGCCCACAGGGGCTAAGCACAGATACGCAGTATTTT.

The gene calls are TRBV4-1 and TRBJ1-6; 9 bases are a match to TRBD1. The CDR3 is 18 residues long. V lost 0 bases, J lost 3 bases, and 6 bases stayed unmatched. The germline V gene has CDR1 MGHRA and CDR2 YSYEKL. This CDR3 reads CASSQEGTGTNYNSPLHF. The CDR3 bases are TGCGCCAGCAGCCAAGAAGGGACAGGGACTAACTATAATTCACCCCTCCACTTT.

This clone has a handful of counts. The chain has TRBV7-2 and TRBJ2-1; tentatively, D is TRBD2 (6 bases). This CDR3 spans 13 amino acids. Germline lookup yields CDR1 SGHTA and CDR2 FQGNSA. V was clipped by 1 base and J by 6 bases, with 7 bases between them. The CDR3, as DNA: TGTGCCAGCAGCTTAGAACTAGCCAATGAGCAGTTCTTC. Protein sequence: CASSLELANEQFF.

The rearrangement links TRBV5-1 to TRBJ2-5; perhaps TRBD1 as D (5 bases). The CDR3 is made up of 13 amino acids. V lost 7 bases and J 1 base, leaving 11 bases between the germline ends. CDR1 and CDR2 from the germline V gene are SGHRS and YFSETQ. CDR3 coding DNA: TGCGCCAGCGGAACAGGACCCCAAGAGACCCAGTACTTC. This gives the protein CASGTGPQETQYF.

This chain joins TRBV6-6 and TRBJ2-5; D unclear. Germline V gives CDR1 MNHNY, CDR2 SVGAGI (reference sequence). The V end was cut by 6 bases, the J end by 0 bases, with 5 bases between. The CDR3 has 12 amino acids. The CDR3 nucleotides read TGTGCCAGCAGCACAAACCAAGAGACCCAGTACTTC. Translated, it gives CASSTNQETQYF.

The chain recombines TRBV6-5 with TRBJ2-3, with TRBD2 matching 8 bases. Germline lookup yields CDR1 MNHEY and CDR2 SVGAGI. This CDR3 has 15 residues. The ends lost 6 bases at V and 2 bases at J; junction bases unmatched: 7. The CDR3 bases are TGTGCCAGCAGGGCCACTAGCGGACTCACAGATACGCAGTATTTT. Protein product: CASRATSGLTDTQYF.

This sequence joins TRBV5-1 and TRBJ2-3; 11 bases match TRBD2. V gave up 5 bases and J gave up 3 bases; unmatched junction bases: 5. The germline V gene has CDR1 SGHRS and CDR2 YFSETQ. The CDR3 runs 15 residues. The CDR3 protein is CASSERLAGTDTQYF. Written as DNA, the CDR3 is TGCGCCAGCAGTGAGCGACTAGCGGGAACAGATACGCAGTATTTT.

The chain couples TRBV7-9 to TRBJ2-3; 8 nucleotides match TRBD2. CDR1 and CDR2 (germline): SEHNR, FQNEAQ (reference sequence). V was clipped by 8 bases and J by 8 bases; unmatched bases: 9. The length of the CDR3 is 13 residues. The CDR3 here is CASELAAASTQYF. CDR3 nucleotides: TGTGCCAGCGAACTAGCGGCAGCAAGTACGCAGTATTTT.